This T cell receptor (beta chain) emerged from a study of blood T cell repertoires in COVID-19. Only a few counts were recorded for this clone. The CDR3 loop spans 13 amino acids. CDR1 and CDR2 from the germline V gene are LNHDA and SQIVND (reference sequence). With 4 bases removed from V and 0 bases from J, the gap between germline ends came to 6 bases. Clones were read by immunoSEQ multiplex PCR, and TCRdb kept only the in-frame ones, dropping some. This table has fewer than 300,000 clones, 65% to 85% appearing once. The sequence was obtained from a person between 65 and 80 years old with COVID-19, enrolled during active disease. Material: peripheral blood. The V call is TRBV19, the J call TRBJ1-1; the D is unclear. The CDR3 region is CASSSQLNTEAFF. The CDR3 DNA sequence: TGTGCCAGTAGTAGTCAGTTGAACACTGAAGCTTTCTTT.